Listed below are T cell receptor beta chains from one sample, sequenced in a study of regulatory T cells in long-lasting Graves disease. MiXCR, run by TCRdb on the multiplex PCR reads, gives a single entry per CDR3 protein. The profile shows roughly 700,000 distinct CDR3 sequences, about 30% of them singletons. The material sequenced was peripheral blood mononuclear cells (PBMCs), taken when the disease was refractory, from a patient treated with antithyroid drugs. Every receptor here comes from a female donor with Graves disease. The CDR3 runs from the conserved cysteine through the conserved F or W. The order of the fields is D gene, V gene, clone size, J gene, CDR3 protein, CDR3 DNA. The D gene is left open where the match is weak. Clone sizes are given selectively: once, few, many, or a class where the clone is expanded.

NA	TRBV10-3	NA	TRBJ1-2	CAISEGRSNYGYTF	TGTGCCATCAGTGAAGGACGGAGTAACTATGGCTACACCTTC
NA	TRBV5-1	NA	TRBJ2-7	CASSLGTSSGEQYF	TGCGCCAGCAGCTTGGGAACTAGCTCTGGGGAGCAGTACTTC
TRBD2	TRBV24-1	NA	TRBJ2-2	CATSERPGLMNTGELFF	TGTGCCACCAGTGAAAGACCGGGACTAATGAACACCGGGGAGCTGTTTTTT
TRBD2	TRBV10-1	NA	TRBJ2-7	CASSESVAGDYEQYF	TGCGCCAGCAGTGAGTCCGTAGCGGGTGACTACGAGCAGTACTTC
NA	TRBV5-1	NA	TRBJ1-1	CASSLGGLRGLNTEAFF	TGCGCCAGCAGCTTGGGCGGGTTGAGGGGCCTGAACACTGAAGCTTTCTTT
NA	TRBV28	many	TRBJ1-2	CASRDSYGYTF	TGTGCCAGCAGAGACTCCTATGGCTACACCTTC
NA	TRBV2	many	TRBJ1-5	CASSEYRQPQHF	TGTGCCAGCAGTGAATACAGACAGCCCCAGCATTTT
NA	TRBV5-1	few	TRBJ1-1	CASTPGPGGSTEAFF	TGCGCCAGCACCCCCGGCCCGGGGGGGAGTACTGAAGCTTTCTTT
NA	TRBV6-1	NA	TRBJ1-2	CASRAPQGDGYTF	TGTGCCAGCAGGGCCCCCCAGGGAGATGGCTACACCTTC
NA	TRBV6-1	NA	TRBJ2-7	CASIGLYSYEQYF	TGTGCCAGCATCGGACTGTACTCCTACGAGCAGTACTTC
NA	TRBV27	few	TRBJ2-4	CASAGIMGNIQYF	TGTGCCAGCGCAGGGATTATGGGGAACATTCAGTACTTC
NA	TRBV20-1	few	TRBJ1-1	CSARDDGRWQNTEAFF	TGCAGTGCAAGAGACGACGGGAGATGGCAGAACACTGAAGCTTTCTTT
NA	TRBV6-1	few	TRBJ1-5	CASSEGHQPQHF	TGTGCCAGCAGTGAAGGCCATCAGCCCCAGCATTTT
TRBD1	TRBV20-1	NA	TRBJ2-7	CSARDRGQASYEQYF	TGCAGTGCTAGAGATCGCGGACAGGCCTCCTACGAGCAGTACTTC
NA	TRBV7-7	once	TRBJ2-2	CASSSDGSGELFF	TGTGCCAGCAGCTCCGATGGGAGCGGGGAGCTGTTTTTT
NA	TRBV7-9	NA	TRBJ1-4	CASSSRTVTNEKLFF	TGTGCCAGCAGCTCGAGGACGGTAACTAATGAAAAACTGTTTTTT
NA	TRBV2	many	TRBJ1-1	CASILTGNTEAFF	TGTGCCAGCATCCTGACCGGGAACACTGAAGCTTTCTTT
TRBD1	TRBV6-1	many	TRBJ2-7	CASRGTGNEQYF	TGTGCCAGCAGGGGGACAGGGAACGAGCAGTACTTC
NA	TRBV29-1	few	TRBJ2-3	CSVEGGSSTDTQYF	TGCAGCGTTGAAGGCGGTTCTAGCACAGATACGCAGTATTTT
TRBD1	TRBV5-1	NA	TRBJ1-5	CASSLEGTANNQPQHF	TGCGCCAGCAGCTTGGAGGGGACAGCAAACAATCAGCCCCAGCATTTT
NA	TRBV24-1	few	TRBJ2-2	CATSDSGQITGELFF	TGTGCCACCAGTGATTCAGGACAGATCACCGGGGAGCTGTTTTTT
NA	TRBV30	NA	TRBJ1-5	CAWGEMTSNQPQHF	TGTGCCTGGGGAGAGATGACGAGCAATCAGCCCCAGCATTTT
NA	TRBV9	few	TRBJ1-4	CASSVAQGATNEKLFF	TGTGCCAGCAGCGTAGCACAGGGTGCAACTAATGAAAAACTGTTTTTT
NA	TRBV19	NA	TRBJ2-5	CASSQSFQETQYF	TGTGCCAGTAGTCAGAGCTTCCAAGAGACCCAGTACTTC
NA	TRBV2	many	TRBJ2-5	CASSTTETQYF	TGTGCCAGCAGCACAACAGAGACCCAGTACTTC
NA	TRBV24-1	few	TRBJ2-2	CATISFPGHTNTGELFF	TGTGCCACCATATCTTTCCCGGGACATACGAACACCGGGGAGCTGTTTTTT
TRBD1	TRBV28	many	TRBJ2-7	CASSLSSLLGTGSSYEQYF	TGTGCCAGCAGTTTATCCTCACTCCTCGGGACAGGGAGCTCCTACGAGCAGTACTTC
TRBD2	TRBV11-2	few	TRBJ2-7	CASSRDSGTSGYEQYF	TGTGCCAGCAGCAGAGATTCCGGGACTAGCGGTTACGAGCAGTACTTC
NA	TRBV5-4	once	TRBJ1-1	CASSSQKNTEAFF	TGTGCCAGCAGCTCGCAAAAGAACACTGAAGCTTTCTTT
NA	TRBV3-1	NA	TRBJ1-2	CASGHFRQGGGYTF	TGTGCCAGCGGCCATTTCCGTCAGGGAGGCGGCTACACCTTC
TRBD1	TRBV11-2	many	TRBJ2-7	CASSSDPRGSYEQYF	TGTGCCAGCAGCTCAGACCCCAGGGGGAGCTACGAGCAGTACTTC
TRBD1	TRBV27	NA	TRBJ1-6	CASSPQGAAGSPLHF	TGTGCCAGCAGTCCACAGGGGGCCGCGGGGTCACCCCTCCACTTT
NA	TRBV28	few	TRBJ1-2	CASERGGGSGYTF	TGTGCCAGCGAACGAGGGGGGGGCTCCGGCTACACCTTC
NA	TRBV19	NA	TRBJ1-2	CASTGLGVYGYTF	TGTGCCAGTACAGGGTTGGGCGTCTATGGCTACACCTTC
NA	TRBV12-3/TRBV12-4	many	TRBJ2-2	CASSSGIYTGELFF	TGTGCCAGCAGTTCCGGGATCTACACCGGGGAGCTGTTTTTT
NA	TRBV28	many	TRBJ1-4	CASSVSEGNSNEKLFF	TGTGCCAGCAGTGTATCGGAGGGGAATAGTAATGAAAAACTGTTTTTT
NA	TRBV29-1	many	TRBJ1-1	CSVVRGNTEAFF	TGCAGCGTTGTTCGGGGGAACACTGAAGCTTTCTTT
NA	TRBV9	NA	TRBJ1-2	CASSAWTEPYGYTF	TGTGCCAGCAGCGCCTGGACAGAACCCTATGGCTACACCTTC
NA	TRBV12-3/TRBV12-4	NA	TRBJ1-5	CASSFPGFNQPQHF	TGTGCCAGCAGTTTTCCAGGGTTCAATCAGCCCCAGCATTTT
NA	TRBV6-1	NA	TRBJ1-3	CASSRKAQGESGNTIYF	TGTGCCAGCAGTCGAAAGGCTCAAGGGGAATCTGGAAACACCATATATTTT
NA	TRBV28	NA	TRBJ1-3	CASTEQTSGNTIYF	TGTGCCAGCACCGAACAAACCTCTGGAAACACCATATATTTT
NA	TRBV2	many	TRBJ2-5	CASSSEGGLQETQYF	TGTGCCAGCAGCAGTGAGGGGGGCCTCCAAGAGACCCAGTACTTC
TRBD1	TRBV13	few	TRBJ1-4	CASSLYGTGEKLFF	TGTGCCAGCAGCCTATACGGGACAGGCGAAAAACTGTTTTTT
TRBD2	TRBV15	NA	TRBJ2-7	CATKHLQAGSDEQYF	TGTGCCACCAAACACCTACAAGCGGGATCGGATGAGCAGTACTTC
NA	TRBV9	NA	TRBJ2-1	CASSPEDNEQFF	TGTGCCAGCAGCCCAGAGGACAATGAGCAGTTCTTC
NA	TRBV5-1	few	TRBJ2-7	CASSLEAWGKQPYEQYF	TGCGCCAGCAGCTTGGAAGCGTGGGGGAAACAGCCCTACGAGCAGTACTTC